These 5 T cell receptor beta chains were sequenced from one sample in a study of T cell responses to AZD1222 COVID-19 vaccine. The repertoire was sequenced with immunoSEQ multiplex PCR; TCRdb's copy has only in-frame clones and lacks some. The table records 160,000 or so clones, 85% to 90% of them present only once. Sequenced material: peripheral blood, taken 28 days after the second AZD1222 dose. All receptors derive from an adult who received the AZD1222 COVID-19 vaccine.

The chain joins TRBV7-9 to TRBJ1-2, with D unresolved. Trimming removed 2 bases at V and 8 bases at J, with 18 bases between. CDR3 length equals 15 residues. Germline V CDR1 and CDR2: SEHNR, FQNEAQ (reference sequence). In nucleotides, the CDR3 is TGTGCCAGCAGCTTAACGTTGGGCGGTCTAGCGGGCTACACCTTC. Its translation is CASSLTLGGLAGYTF.

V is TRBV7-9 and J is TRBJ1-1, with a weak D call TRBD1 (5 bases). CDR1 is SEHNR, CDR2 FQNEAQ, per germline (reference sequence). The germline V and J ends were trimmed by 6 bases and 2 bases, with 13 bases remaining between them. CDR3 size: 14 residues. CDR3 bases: TGTGCCAGCAGTCTCGGAGGGGTAAACACTGAAGCTTTCTTT. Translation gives CASSLGGVNTEAFF.

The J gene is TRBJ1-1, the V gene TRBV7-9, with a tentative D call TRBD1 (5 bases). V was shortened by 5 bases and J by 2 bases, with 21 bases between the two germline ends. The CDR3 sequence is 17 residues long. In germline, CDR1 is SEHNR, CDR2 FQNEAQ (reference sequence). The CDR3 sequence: CASSPPYGRGPNTEAFF. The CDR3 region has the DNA TGTGCCAGCAGCCCACCTTATGGTCGGGGCCCTAACACTGAAGCTTTCTTT.

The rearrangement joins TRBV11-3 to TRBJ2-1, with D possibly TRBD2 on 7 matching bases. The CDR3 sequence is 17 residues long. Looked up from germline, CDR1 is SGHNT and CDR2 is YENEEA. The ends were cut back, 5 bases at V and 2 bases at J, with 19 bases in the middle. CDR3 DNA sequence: TGTGCCAGCAGCATTAGAGGGGGGGGGACACCCTACAATGAGCAGTTCTTC. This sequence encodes CASSIRGGGTPYNEQFF.

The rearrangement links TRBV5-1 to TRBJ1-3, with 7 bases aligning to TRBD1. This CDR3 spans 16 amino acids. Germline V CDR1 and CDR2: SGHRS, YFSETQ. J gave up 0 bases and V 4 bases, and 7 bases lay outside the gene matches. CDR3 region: CASSTGDSSSGNTIYF. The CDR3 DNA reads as TGCGCCAGCAGCACTGGGGACAGTAGCTCTGGAAACACCATATATTTT.